A few counts support the clone carrying this T cell receptor beta chain. Antigen unknown. Trimming cost V 5 bases and J 2 bases, with 13 bases left between them. Germline values: CDR1 SGHRS, CDR2 YFSETQ. The CDR3 consists of 14 residues. TCRdb passed the 5' RACE reads through MiXCR, listing each CDR3 protein once. The sample yields tens of thousands of distinct CDR3 sequences, 25% to 35% seen once. Findings and limits, study-wide: The TCR gene usage of tumor memory CD4+ T cells clustered together with blood and lymph node memory CD4+ cells and with lymph node naive CD4+ cells. Tumor Tregs overlapped most with tumor, then blood, naive CD4+ cells.

Memory CD4+ cells were defined as CD4+CD45RO+CD25-. The TCR sequence derives from a female donor with breast cancer. Sequencing input: tumor-infiltrating memory CD4+ T cells sorted from the breast tumor. The subset is: memory CD4+ T cells, CD4+CD45RO+CD25-. The genes are TRBV5-1 and TRBJ2-5, with D perhaps assigned TRBD1 or TRBD2 (5 bases each). CDR3 sequence: CASRSGTAQETQYF. CDR3 bases: TGCGCCAGCAGATCCGGGACGGCACAAGAGACCCAGTACTTC.